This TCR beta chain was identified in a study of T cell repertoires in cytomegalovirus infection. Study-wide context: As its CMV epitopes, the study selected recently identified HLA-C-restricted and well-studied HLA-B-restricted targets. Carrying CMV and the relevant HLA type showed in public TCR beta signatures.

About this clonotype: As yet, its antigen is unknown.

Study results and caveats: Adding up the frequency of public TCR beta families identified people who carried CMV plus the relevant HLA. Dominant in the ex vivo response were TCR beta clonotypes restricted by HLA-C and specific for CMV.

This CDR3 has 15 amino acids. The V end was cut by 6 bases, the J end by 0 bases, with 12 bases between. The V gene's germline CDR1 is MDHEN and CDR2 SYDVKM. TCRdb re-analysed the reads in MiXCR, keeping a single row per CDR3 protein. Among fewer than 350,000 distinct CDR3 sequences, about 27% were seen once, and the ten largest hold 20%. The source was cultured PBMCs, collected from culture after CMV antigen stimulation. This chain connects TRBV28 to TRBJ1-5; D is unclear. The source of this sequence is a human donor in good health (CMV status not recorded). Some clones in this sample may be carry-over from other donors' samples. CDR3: CASRAQAASNQPQHF. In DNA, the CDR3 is TGTGCCAGCAGGGCCCAGGCGGCTAGCAATCAGCCCCAGCATTTT.